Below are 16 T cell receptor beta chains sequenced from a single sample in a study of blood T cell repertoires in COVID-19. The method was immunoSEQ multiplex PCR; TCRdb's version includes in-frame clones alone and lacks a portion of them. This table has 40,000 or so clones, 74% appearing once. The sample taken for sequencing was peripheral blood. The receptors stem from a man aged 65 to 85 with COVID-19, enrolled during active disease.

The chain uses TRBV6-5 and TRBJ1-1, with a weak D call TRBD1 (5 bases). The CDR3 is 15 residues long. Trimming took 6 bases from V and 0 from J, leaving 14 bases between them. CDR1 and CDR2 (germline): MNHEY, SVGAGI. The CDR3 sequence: CASSHGGNMNTEAFF. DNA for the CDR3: TGTGCCAGCAGCCACGGGGGAAACATGAACACTGAAGCTTTCTTT.

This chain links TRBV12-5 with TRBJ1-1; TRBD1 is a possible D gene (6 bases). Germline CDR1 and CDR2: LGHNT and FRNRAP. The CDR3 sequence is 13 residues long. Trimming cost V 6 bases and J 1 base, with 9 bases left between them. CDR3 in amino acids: CASGGTWNTEAFF. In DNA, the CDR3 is TGTGCTAGTGGCGGGACATGGAACACTGAAGCTTTCTTT.

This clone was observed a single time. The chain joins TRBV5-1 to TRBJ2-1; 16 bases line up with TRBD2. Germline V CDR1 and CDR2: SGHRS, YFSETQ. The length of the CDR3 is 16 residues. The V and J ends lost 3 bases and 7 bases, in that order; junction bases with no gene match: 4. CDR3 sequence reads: CASSWGLAGGPNEQFF. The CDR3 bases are TGCGCCAGCAGCTGGGGACTAGCGGGGGGGCCTAATGAGCAGTTCTTC.

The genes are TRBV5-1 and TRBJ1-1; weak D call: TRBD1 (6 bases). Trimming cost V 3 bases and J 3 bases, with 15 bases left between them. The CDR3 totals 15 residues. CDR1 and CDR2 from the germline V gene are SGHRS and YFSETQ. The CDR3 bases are TGCGCCAGCAGCTGGCCGGGATCAGGGGACACTGAAGCTTTCTTT. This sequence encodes CASSWPGSGDTEAFF. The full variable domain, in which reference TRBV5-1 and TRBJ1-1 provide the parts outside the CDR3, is KAGVTQTPRYLIKTRGQQVTLSCSPISGHRSVSWYQQTPGQGLQFLFEYFSETQRNKGNFPGRFSGRQFSNSRSEMNVSTLELGDSALYLCASSWPGSGDTEAFFGQGTRLTVV.

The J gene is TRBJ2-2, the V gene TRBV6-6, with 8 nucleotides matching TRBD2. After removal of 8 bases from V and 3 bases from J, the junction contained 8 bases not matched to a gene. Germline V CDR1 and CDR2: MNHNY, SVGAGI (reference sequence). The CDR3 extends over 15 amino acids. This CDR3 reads CASDTSGVYTGELFF. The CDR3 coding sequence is TGTGCCAGCGACACTAGCGGAGTATACACCGGGGAGCTGTTTTTT.

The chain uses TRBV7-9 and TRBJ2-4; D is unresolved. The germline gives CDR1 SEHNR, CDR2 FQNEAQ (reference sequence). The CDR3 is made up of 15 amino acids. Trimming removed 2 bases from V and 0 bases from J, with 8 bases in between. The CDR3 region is CASSLSAVAKNIQYF. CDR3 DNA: TGTGCCAGCAGCTTATCCGCGGTAGCCAAAAACATTCAGTACTTC.

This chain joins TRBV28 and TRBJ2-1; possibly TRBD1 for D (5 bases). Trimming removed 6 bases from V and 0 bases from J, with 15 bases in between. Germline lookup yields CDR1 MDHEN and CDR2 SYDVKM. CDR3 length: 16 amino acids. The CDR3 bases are TGTGCCAGCAGAATTGGTGGGGCTAGCTCCTACAATGAGCAGTTCTTC. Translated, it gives CASRIGGASSYNEQFF.

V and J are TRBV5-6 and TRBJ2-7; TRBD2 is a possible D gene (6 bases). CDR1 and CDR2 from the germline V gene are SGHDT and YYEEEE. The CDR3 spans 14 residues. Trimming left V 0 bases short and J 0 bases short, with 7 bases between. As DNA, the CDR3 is TGTGCCAGCAGCTTGGGGGGACTCTCCTACGAGCAGTACTTC. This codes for CASSLGGLSYEQYF.

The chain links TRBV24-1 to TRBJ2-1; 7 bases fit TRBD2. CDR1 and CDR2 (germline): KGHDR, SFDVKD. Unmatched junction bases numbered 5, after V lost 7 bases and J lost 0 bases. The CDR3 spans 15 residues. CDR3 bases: TGTGCCACCAGCCAGCGGGGAAGCTCCTACAATGAGCAGTTCTTC. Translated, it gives CATSQRGSSYNEQFF.

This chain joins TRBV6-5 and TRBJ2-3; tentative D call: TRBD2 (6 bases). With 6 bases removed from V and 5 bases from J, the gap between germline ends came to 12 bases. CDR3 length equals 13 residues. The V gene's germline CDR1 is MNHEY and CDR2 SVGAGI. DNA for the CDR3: TGTGCCAGCAGCCGGGACTTGATAGATACGCAGTATTTT. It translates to CASSRDLIDTQYF.

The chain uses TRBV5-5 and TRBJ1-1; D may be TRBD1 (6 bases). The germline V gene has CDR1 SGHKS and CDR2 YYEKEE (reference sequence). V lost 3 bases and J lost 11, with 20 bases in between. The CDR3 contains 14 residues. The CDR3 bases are TGTGCCAGCAGCTCCCCAATTCAGGGGCCCCGGGCTTTCTTT. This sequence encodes CASSSPIQGPRAFF.

This CDR3 is CASRIGGSSYEQYF. For the CDR3, the DNA is TGCGCCAGCAGAATAGGAGGGAGCTCCTACGAGCAGTACTTC. The chain recombines TRBV10-2 with TRBJ2-7; perhaps TRBD2 as D (6 bases). Germline CDR1 is WSHSY and CDR2 is SAAADI. The CDR3 runs 14 residues. V lost 6 bases, J lost 0 bases, and 12 bases lay in between.

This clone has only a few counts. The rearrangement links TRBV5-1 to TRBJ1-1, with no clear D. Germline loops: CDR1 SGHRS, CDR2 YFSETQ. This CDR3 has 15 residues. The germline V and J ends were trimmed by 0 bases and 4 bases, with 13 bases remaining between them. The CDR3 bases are TGCGCCAGCAGCTTGGACGTGTGGAGTGTCACTGAAGCTTTCTTT. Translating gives CASSLDVWSVTEAFF.

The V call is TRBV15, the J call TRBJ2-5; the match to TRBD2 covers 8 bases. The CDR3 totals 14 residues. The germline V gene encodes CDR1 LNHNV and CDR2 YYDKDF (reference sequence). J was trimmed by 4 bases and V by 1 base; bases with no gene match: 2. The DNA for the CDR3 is TGTGCCACCAGCAGAGGCCTAGCGGGAGAGACCCAGTACTTC. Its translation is CATSRGLAGETQYF.

The CDR3 loop reads CASRTLGLLGGGNEQFF. The CDR3 DNA is TGTGCCAGCAGAACCCTGGGACTATTAGGCGGTGGGAATGAGCAGTTCTTC. The genes are TRBV5-6 and TRBJ2-1, with 7 nucleotides matching TRBD2. Trimming took 5 bases from V and 7 from J; bases not matched to a gene: 18. This CDR3 region has 17 residues. Germline V gene data show CDR1 as SGHDT and CDR2 as YYEEEE.

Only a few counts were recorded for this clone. CDR3 nucleotide sequence: TGCGCCAGCAGCTTATTCCCAGAAATCCAAGAGACCCAGTACTTC. Its translation is CASSLFPEIQETQYF. This chain uses TRBV5-1 with TRBJ2-5; D remains ambiguous. Germline CDR1 SGHRS, CDR2 YFSETQ. The ends were cut back, 2 bases at V and 1 base at J, with 12 bases in the middle. This CDR3 has 15 residues.